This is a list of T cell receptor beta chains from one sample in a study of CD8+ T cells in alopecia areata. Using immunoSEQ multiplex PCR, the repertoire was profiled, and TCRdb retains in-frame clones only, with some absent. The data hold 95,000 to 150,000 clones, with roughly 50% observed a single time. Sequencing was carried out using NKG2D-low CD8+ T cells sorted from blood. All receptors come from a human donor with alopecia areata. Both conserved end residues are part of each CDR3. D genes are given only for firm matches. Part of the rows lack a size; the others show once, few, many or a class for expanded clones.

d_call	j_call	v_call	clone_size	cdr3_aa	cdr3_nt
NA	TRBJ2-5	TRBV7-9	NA	CASTFSKETQYF	TGTGCCAGCACCTTTTCGAAAGAGACCCAGTACTTC
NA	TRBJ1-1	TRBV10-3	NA	CAISESGTPTGAFF	TGTGCCATCAGTGAGTCCGGGACGCCCACTGGAGCTTTCTTT
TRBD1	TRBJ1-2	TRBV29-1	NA	CSVVKRDRIYGYTF	TGCAGCGTAGTGAAGCGGGACAGAATCTATGGCTACACCTTC
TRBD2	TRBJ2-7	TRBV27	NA	CASSPTAPSGNEQYF	TGTGCCAGTTCCCCAACGGCGCCTAGCGGGAACGAGCAGTACTTC
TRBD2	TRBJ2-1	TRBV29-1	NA	CSVHNPSGLLDEQFF	TGCAGCGTTCACAATCCTAGCGGCCTTTTAGATGAGCAGTTCTTC
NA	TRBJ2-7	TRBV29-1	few	CSVAIYRPSYEQYF	TGCAGCGTTGCGATCTACAGGCCGTCCTACGAGCAGTACTTC
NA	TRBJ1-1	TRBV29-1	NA	CSAPTERGTEAFF	TGCAGCGCCCCGACAGAGCGGGGCACTGAAGCTTTCTTT
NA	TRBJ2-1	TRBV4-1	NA	CASSRERANNEQFF	TGCGCCAGCAGCCGGGAACGAGCAAACAATGAGCAGTTCTTC
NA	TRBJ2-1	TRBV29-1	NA	CSVGGLAAYNEQFF	TGCAGCGTGGGGGGGCTAGCGGCCTACAATGAGCAGTTCTTC
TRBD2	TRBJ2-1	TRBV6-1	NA	CASSEEAGGFNEQFF	TGTGCCAGCAGTGAAGAGGCGGGGGGATTCAATGAGCAGTTCTTC
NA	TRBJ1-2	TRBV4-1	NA	CASSQVRGDYGYTF	TGCGCCAGCAGCCAGGTCAGGGGTGACTATGGCTACACCTTC
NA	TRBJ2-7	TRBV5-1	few	CASSLDGYEQYF	TGCGCCAGCAGCTTGGACGGGTACGAGCAGTACTTC
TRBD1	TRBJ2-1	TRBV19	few	CASSIALDRVNEQFF	TGTGCCAGTAGTATAGCTCTAGACAGGGTCAATGAGCAGTTCTTC
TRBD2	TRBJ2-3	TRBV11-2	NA	CASSFPRVVSGGSTDTQYF	TGTGCCAGCAGCTTCCCTCGGGTGGTTAGCGGGGGTAGCACAGATACGCAGTATTTT
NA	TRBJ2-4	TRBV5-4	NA	CASSLDPQDVNIQYF	TGTGCCAGCAGCCTGGACCCCCAGGATGTGAACATTCAGTACTTC
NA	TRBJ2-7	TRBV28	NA	CASSEDSSSYEQYF	TGTGCCAGCAGTGAGGACTCGAGCTCCTACGAGCAGTACTTC
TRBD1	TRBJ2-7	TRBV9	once	CASSTTGYEQYF	TGTGCCAGCAGCACGACAGGGTACGAGCAGTACTTC
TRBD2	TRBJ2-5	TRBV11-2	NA	CASSLDLAGGSKTQYF	TGTGCCAGCAGCTTAGATCTAGCGGGGGGGTCGAAGACCCAGTACTTC
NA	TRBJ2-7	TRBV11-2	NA	CASSLTRQGDYEQYF	TGTGCCAGCAGCTTAACGCGGCAGGGAGATTACGAGCAGTACTTC
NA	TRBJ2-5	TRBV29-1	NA	CSARLGGGAAETQYF	TGCAGCGCACGGCTCGGAGGAGGGGCGGCGGAGACCCAGTACTTC
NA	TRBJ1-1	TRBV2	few	CASEALGAFF	TGTGCCAGCGAGGCCCTAGGAGCTTTCTTT
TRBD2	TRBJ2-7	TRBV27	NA	CASSLGGTYEQYF	TGTGCCAGCAGCTTGGGGGGGACCTACGAGCAGTACTTC
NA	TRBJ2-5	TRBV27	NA	CASSGGETQYF	TGTGCCAGCAGTGGAGGGGAGACCCAGTACTTC
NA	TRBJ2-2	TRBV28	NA	CASSPPGVGIGELFF	TGTGCCAGCAGTCCACCGGGGGTGGGGATCGGGGAGCTGTTTTTT
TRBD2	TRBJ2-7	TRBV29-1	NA	CSATLAAAYEQYF	TGCAGCGCTACTCTAGCGGCCGCCTACGAGCAGTACTTC
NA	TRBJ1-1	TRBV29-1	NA	CSVLVGGNTEAFF	TGCAGCGTGTTAGTGGGGGGGAACACTGAAGCTTTCTTT
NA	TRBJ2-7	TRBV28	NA	CASRGPSSYEQYF	TGTGCCAGCAGGGGACCAAGCTCCTACGAGCAGTACTTC
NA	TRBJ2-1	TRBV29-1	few	CSVVKGNEQFF	TGCAGCGTCGTTAAGGGAAATGAGCAGTTCTTC
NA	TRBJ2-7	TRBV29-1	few	CSVVGERSYEQYF	TGCAGCGTTGTAGGGGAGAGGTCCTACGAGCAGTACTTC
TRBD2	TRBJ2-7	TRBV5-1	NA	CASSPAPGGPYEQYF	TGCGCCAGCAGCCCGGCCCCGGGGGGACCCTACGAGCAGTACTTC
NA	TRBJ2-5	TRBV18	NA	CASSPIPGTEQETQYF	TGTGCCAGCTCACCAATTCCAGGCACAGAACAAGAGACCCAGTACTTC
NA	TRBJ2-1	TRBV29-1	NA	CSALPGDYNEQFF	TGCAGCGCTCTTCCCGGGGACTACAATGAGCAGTTCTTC
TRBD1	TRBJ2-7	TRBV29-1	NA	CSYRDSLYEQYF	TGCAGCTACCGGGACAGTCTCTACGAGCAGTACTTC
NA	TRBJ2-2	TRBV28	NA	CASGTVSNTGELFF	TGTGCCAGCGGCACCGTTTCGAACACCGGGGAGCTGTTTTTT
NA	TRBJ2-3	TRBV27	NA	CASSLDADTQYF	TGTGCCAGCAGTTTAGACGCAGATACGCAGTATTTT
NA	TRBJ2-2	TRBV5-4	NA	CASSFYSGELFF	TGTGCCAGCAGCTTTTACTCCGGGGAGCTGTTTTTT
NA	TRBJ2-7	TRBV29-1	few	CSVEESGESSYEQYF	TGCAGCGTTGAAGAATCCGGGGAGAGCTCCTACGAGCAGTACTTC
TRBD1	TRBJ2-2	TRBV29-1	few	CSAIPSGQANTGELFF	TGCAGCGCCATTCCGTCGGGACAGGCGAACACCGGGGAGCTGTTTTTT
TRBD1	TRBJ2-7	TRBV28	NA	CASSPDGTGSYEQYF	TGTGCCAGCAGCCCAGATGGGACAGGATCCTACGAGCAGTACTTC
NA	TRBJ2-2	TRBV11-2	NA	CASSVTGELFF	TGTGCCAGCAGCGTTACCGGGGAGCTGTTTTTT
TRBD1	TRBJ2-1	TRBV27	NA	CASSLGTEFHNEQFF	TGTGCCAGCAGTTTGGGGACAGAGTTCCACAATGAGCAGTTCTTC
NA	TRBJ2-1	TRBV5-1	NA	CASMAEPYNEQFF	TGCGCCAGCATGGCAGAACCCTACAATGAGCAGTTCTTC
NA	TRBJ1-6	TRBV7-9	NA	CASSRVEGGNSPLHF	TGTGCCAGCAGCCGCGTGGAGGGGGGTAATTCACCCCTCCACTTT
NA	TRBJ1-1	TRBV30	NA	CAWSVPHRFEAFF	TGTGCCTGGAGTGTACCCCACAGGTTCGAAGCTTTCTTT
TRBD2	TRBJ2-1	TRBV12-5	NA	CASGLIPGLAGPNEQFF	TGTGCTAGTGGTTTGATCCCGGGACTAGCGGGACCAAATGAGCAGTTCTTC
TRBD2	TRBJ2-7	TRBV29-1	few	CSILAGVYEQYF	TGCAGCATACTAGCGGGAGTTTACGAGCAGTACTTC
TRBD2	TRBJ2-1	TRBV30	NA	CAWSPGLAGGEQFF	TGTGCCTGGAGCCCCGGACTAGCGGGGGGAGAGCAGTTCTTC